These 20 T cell receptor beta chains share one sample of origin, sequenced in a study of response to subunit inactivated influenza vaccine. One entry per CDR3 protein, called by TCRdb with MiXCR from the RT-PCR reads. The profile covers hundreds of thousands of distinct CDR3 sequences, with around 16% appearing a single time and about 9.9% taken by the ten largest. Sequencing was performed on PBMCs from blood, taken about 13 days after vaccination. The origin of the receptors is a man aged 45-65 years who received an inactivated influenza vaccine.

This clonotype was counted only a few times. The chain has TRBV6-5 and TRBJ1-3; unclear D gene. Germline V gene sequence: CDR1 MNHEY, CDR2 SVGAGI. This CDR3 has 17 amino acids. Trimming pared 0 bases from V and 2 bases from J, leaving 14 bases between. CDR3 in DNA: TGTGCCAGCAGTTACTCAACAGCCCCGGGTCCTGGAAACACCATATATTTT. Translated, it gives CASSYSTAPGPGNTIYF.

In this sample, this clonotype turned up a few times. The rearrangement uses TRBV24-1 and TRBJ2-7, with D unclear. Germline V gene lookup returns CDR1 KGHDR and CDR2 SFDVKD. Trimming left V 3 bases short and J 2 bases short, with 13 bases between. There are 15 residues in the CDR3. CDR3 residues: CATSDGSLGTYEQYF. The DNA for the CDR3 is TGTGCCACCAGTGATGGCAGCTTGGGAACCTACGAGCAGTACTTC.

This clonotype was seen only a few times. The CDR3, as DNA: TGTGCCAGCAGCTCCGGGGCCGGGGCCGGACCCTACGAGCAGTACTTC. As protein: CASSSGAGAGPYEQYF. The chain joins TRBV7-2 to TRBJ2-7; D may correspond to TRBD1 or TRBD2 (5 bases each). The CDR3 spans 16 residues. The V end lost 4 bases, the J end lost 2 bases, and 18 bases lay between the germline ends. Germline CDR1 reads SGHTA; CDR2 reads FQGNSA.

A few counts support this clonotype. V usage is TRBV2 and J usage is TRBJ1-1; D is unresolved. CDR1 and CDR2 from the germline V gene are SNHLY and FYNNEI. V gave up 5 bases and J gave up 7 bases, with 11 bases separating them. This CDR3 comprises 12 residues. In DNA, the CDR3 is TGTGCCAGCAGTCCCTGGACGGGTGAAGCTTTCTTT. Translating it yields CASSPWTGEAFF.

This clonotype showed up many times. CDR3 loop: CASSSTSEQFF. CDR3 nucleotide sequence: TGTGCCAGCAGTTCCACCAGCGAGCAGTTCTTC. This chain links TRBV6-2 or TRBV6-3 with TRBJ2-1; no clear D gene. Deletions cut 4 bases from V and 10 bases from J, with 8 bases between. Germline V gene lookup returns CDR1 MNHEY and CDR2 SVGEGT. This CDR3 has 11 residues.

The chain joins TRBV12-3 or TRBV12-4 to TRBJ1-3; maybe TRBD1 (6 bases). V was clipped by 8 bases and J by 1 base, with 9 bases between them. The CDR3 is 13 amino acids. CDR3 amino acids: CASFGQSGNTIYF. The DNA for the CDR3 is TGTGCCAGCTTCGGACAGTCTGGAAACACCATATATTTT.

The V call is TRBV20-1, the J call TRBJ2-2; 9 positions agree with TRBD2. This CDR3 has 13 residues. CDR1 is DFQATT, CDR2 SNEGSKA, per germline (reference sequence). The CDR3 nucleotides are TGCTCCCGCGGGAGGGCCGACACCGGGGAGCTGTTTTTT. This gives the protein CSRGRADTGELFF.

This clonotype was seen a few times. Relative to the germline gene, one junction end is altered; a read error may explain this. The rearrangement joins TRBV10-1 to TRBJ2-5, with D possibly matching TRBD1 (5 bases). The CDR3 spans 14 residues. Germline V CDR1 and CDR2: WNHNN, SYGVQD (reference sequence). This CDR3 is CASSEPDTQGTQYF. The CDR3 coding sequence is TGCGCCAGCAGTGAGCCGGACACCCAAGGGACCCAGTACTTC.

The chain links TRBV11-1 to TRBJ2-1, with 13 bases lining up with TRBD2. The CDR3 runs to 18 residues. Germline V gene sequence: CDR1 SGHAT, CDR2 FQDESV (reference sequence). J lost 4 bases, V lost 0 bases, and 6 bases had no gene match. The CDR3 sequence is CASSLATGTSGVYNEQFF. As DNA, the CDR3 is TGTGCCAGCAGCTTAGCGACAGGGACTAGCGGGGTATACAATGAGCAGTTCTTC.

J is TRBJ2-1 and V is TRBV4-1; 10 bases match TRBD2. Germline V gene lookup returns CDR1 MGHRA and CDR2 YSYEKL. J lost 5 bases, V lost 4 bases, and 11 bases had no gene match. The CDR3 is made up of 17 amino acids. In DNA form, the CDR3 reads TGCGCCAGCAGCCGGACATCTAGCGGGAGCAAACACAATGAGCAGTTCTTC. Translated: CASSRTSSGSKHNEQFF.

The chain is built from TRBV28 and TRBJ2-7, with 7 nucleotides matching TRBD2. Trimming at V came to 5 bases and at J to 0 bases, leaving 7 bases not matched to a gene. Germline assignment: CDR1 MDHEN and CDR2 SYDVKM. This CDR3 spans 15 amino acids. The CDR3 nucleotides read TGTGCCAGCAGTCCTTTGGGGGGGAGCTCCTACGAGCAGTACTTC. Protein sequence: CASSPLGGSSYEQYF.

In its sample, this clonotype was seen a few times. The gene calls are TRBV19 and TRBJ1-2; the D is unclear. CDR1 and CDR2 from the germline V gene are LNHDA and SQIVND (reference sequence). V was clipped by 11 bases and J by 0 bases, with 10 bases between them. This CDR3 spans 12 amino acids. The CDR3 spells CASSGSNYGYTF. In nucleotides, the CDR3 is TGTGCCTCATCCGGGTCTAACTATGGCTACACCTTC.

This clonotype was detected ten times or more. The V call is TRBV21-1, the J call TRBJ2-3; TRBD2 reflects the table's D call only, with no check against the DNA. TRBV21-1 is recorded as a pseudogene. CDR3 size: 16 residues. The CDR3 sequence: CASSKQKRGSRDTQYF. Written as DNA, the CDR3 is TGTGCCAGCAGCAAGCAAAAGCGGGGGAGCAGGGATACGCAGTATTTT.

J is TRBJ2-7 and V is TRBV20-1, with 9 bases matching TRBD1. V trimming: 0 bases; J trimming: 4 bases; junction bases outside the gene matches: 4. Germline loops: CDR1 DFQATT, CDR2 SNEGSKA (reference sequence). The CDR3 sequence is 14 residues long. Written as DNA, the CDR3 is TGCAGTGCTAGAGACCGGGACAGGGATTACGAGCAGTACTTC. Translated, it gives CSARDRDRDYEQYF.

The chain uses TRBV20-1 and TRBJ2-7; possibly TRBD1 for D (6 bases). CDR3 length: 16 residues. Trimming took off 0 bases at V and 0 bases at J, with 15 bases between the two ends. Per germline, CDR1 DFQATT and CDR2 SNEGSKA (reference sequence). In DNA, the CDR3 is TGCAGTGCTAGAGATCCCAGGGGCAGGAGCTCCTACGAGCAGTACTTC. This codes for CSARDPRGRSSYEQYF.

The J gene is TRBJ2-7, the V gene TRBV28; the D call may be TRBD1 or TRBD2 (5 bases each). The CDR3 has 13 residues. Trimming removed 8 bases from V and 2 bases from J, with 13 bases in between. Germline CDR1 is MDHEN and CDR2 is SYDVKM. CDR3 in DNA: TGTGCCAGCCAAGGGACCCGAACCTACGAGCAGTACTTC. Translation gives CASQGTRTYEQYF.

This clonotype was seen at least ten times. The chain couples TRBV5-1 to TRBJ2-7; D not resolved. Germline values: CDR1 SGHRS, CDR2 YFSETQ. With 4 bases removed from V and 5 bases from J, the gap between germline ends came to 10 bases. The CDR3 has 12 amino acids. The CDR3 sequence: CASSRDRDEQYF. CDR3 nucleotide sequence: TGCGCCAGCAGCCGAGACCGGGACGAGCAGTACTTC.

Ten or more counts support this clonotype. The chain carries TRBV12-3 or TRBV12-4 and TRBJ2-5; D uncertain. The germline V and J ends were trimmed by 2 bases and 1 base, with 5 bases remaining between them. This CDR3 has 13 amino acids. DNA for the CDR3: TGTGCCAGCAGTTTAAGGCGCCAAGAGACCCAGTACTTC. Its protein is CASSLRRQETQYF.

CDR3 DNA: TGTGCCAGCAGCTTGGCCGGGACACTAAGAAGGGAGACCCAGTACTTC. Encoded protein: CASSLAGTLRRETQYF. The rearrangement joins TRBV5-4 to TRBJ2-5; D possibly corresponds to TRBD1 (6 bases). CDR3 length equals 16 residues. V was shortened by 0 bases and J by 5 bases, with 17 bases between the two germline ends. Germline values: CDR1 SGHNT, CDR2 YYREEE (reference sequence).

This clonotype was observed a handful of times. V is TRBV28 and J is TRBJ2-5; the D is unclear. The CDR3 length is 17 residues. Trimming pared 3 bases from V and 3 bases from J, leaving 20 bases between. Germline values: CDR1 MDHEN, CDR2 SYDVKM. CDR3 sequence: CASSFLYMATQKETQYF. DNA for the CDR3: TGTGCCAGCAGTTTCCTCTACATGGCAACCCAGAAAGAGACCCAGTACTTC. The full variable domain, rest sourced from reference TRBV28 and TRBJ2-5, is DVKVTQSSRYLVKRTGEKVFLECVQDMDHENMFWYRQDPGLGLRLIYFSYDVKMKEKGDIPEGYSVSREKKERFSLILESASTNQTSMYLCASSFLYMATQKETQYFGPGTRLLVL.